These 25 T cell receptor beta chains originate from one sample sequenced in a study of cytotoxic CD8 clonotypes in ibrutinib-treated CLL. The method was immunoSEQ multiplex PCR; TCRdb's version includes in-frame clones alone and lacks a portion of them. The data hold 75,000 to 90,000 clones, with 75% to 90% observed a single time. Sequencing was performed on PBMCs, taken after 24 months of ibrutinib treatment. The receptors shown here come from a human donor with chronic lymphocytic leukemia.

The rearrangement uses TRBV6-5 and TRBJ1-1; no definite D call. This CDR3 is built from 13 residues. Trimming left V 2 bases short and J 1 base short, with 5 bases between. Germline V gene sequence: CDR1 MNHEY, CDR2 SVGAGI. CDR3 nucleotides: TGTGCCAGCAGTTACCGAGGGAACACTGAAGCTTTCTTT. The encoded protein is CASSYRGNTEAFF.

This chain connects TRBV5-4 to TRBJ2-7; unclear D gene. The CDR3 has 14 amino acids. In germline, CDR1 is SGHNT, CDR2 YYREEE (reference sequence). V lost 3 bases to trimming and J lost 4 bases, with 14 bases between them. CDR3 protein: CASSSPGLEYEQYF. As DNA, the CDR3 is TGTGCCAGCAGCTCGCCCGGGTTGGAGTACGAGCAGTACTTC. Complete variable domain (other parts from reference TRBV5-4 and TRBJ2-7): ETGVTQSPTHLIKTRGQQVTLRCSSQSGHNTVSWYQQALGQGPQFIFQYYREEENGRGNFPPRFSGLQFPNYSSELNVNALELDDSALYLCASSSPGLEYEQYFGPGTRLTVT.

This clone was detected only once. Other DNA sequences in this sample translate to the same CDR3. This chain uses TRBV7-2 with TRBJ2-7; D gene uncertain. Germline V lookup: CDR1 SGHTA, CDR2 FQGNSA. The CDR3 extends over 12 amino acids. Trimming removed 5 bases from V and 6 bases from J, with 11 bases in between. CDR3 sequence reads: CASSRALGEQYF. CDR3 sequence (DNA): TGTGCCAGCAGCCGCGCGCTCGGCGAGCAGTACTTC.

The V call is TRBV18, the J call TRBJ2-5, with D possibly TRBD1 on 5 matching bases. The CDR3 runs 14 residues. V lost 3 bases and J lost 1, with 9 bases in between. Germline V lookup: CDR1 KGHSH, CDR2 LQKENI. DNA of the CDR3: TGTGCCAGCTCACCTGGGGCAGGCCAAGAGACCCAGTACTTC. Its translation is CASSPGAGQETQYF.

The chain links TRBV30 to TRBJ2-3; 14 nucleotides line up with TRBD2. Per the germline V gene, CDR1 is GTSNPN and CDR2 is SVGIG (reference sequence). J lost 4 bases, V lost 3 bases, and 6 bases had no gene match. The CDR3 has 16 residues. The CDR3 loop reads CAWSLGTSGSPDTQYF. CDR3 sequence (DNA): TGTGCCTGGAGCCTAGGGACTAGCGGGAGTCCAGATACGCAGTATTTT.

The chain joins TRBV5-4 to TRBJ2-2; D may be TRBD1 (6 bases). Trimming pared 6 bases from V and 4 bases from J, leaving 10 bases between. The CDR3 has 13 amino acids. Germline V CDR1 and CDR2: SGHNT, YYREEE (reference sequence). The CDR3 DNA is TGTGCCAGCACCAAACAGGGCACCGGGGAGCTGTTTTTT. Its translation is CASTKQGTGELFF.

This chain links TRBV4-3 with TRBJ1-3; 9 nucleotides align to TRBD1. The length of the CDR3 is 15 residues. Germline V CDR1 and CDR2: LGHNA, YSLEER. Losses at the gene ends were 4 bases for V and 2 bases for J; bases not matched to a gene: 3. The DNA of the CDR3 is TGCGCCAGCAGCCTGACAGGGGGTGCTGGAAACACCATATATTTT. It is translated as CASSLTGGAGNTIYF.

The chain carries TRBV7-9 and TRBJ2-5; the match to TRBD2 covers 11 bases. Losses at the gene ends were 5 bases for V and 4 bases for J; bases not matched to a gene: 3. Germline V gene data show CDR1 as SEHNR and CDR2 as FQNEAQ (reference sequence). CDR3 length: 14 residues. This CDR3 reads CASSDGTSGETQYF. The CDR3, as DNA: TGTGCCAGCAGCGATGGGACTAGCGGAGAGACCCAGTACTTC. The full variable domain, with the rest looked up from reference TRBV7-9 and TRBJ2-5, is DTGVSQNPRHKITKRGQNVTFRCDPISEHNRLYWYRQTLGQGPEFLTYFQNEAQLEKSRLLSDRFSAERPKGSFSTLEIQRTEQGDSAMYLCASSDGTSGETQYFGPGTRLLVL.

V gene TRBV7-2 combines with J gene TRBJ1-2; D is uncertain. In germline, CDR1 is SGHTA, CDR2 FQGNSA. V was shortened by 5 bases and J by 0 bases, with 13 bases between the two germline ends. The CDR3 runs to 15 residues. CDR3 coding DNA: TGTGCCAGCAGCGCCCAATCTACAGCTAACTATGGCTACACCTTC. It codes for CASSAQSTANYGYTF.

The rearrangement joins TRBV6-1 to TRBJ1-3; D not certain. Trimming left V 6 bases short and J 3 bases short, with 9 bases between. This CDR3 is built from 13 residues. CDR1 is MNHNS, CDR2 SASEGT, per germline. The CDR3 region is CASRWTVGNTIYF. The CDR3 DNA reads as TGTGCCAGCAGATGGACGGTTGGAAACACCATATATTTT.

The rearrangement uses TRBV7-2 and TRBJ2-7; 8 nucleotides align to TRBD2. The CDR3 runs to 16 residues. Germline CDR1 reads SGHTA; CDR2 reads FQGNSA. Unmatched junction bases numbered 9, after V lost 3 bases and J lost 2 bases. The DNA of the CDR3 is TGTGCCAGCAGCTTTCGACGGGGAGCGGGGGCCTACGAGCAGTACTTC. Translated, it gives CASSFRRGAGAYEQYF.

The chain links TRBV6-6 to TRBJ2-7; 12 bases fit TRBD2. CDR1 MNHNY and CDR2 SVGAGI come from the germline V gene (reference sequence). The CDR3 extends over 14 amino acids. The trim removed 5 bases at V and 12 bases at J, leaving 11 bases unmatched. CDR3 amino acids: CASSPLAGGPFRYF. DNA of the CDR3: TGTGCCAGCAGTCCACTAGCGGGAGGCCCGTTTAGGTACTTC.

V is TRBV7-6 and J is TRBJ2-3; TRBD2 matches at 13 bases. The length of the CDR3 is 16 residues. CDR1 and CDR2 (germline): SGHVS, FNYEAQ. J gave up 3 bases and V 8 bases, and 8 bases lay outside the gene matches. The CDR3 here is CASDDATSGGTDTQYF. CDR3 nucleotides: TGTGCCAGCGATGACGCGACTAGCGGGGGGACAGATACGCAGTATTTT.

This chain's CDR3 is CASSEAESTDTQYF. CDR3 in DNA: TGTGCCAGCAGTGAGGCAGAGAGCACAGATACGCAGTATTTT. This sequence joins TRBV6-1 and TRBJ2-3; no firm D call. This CDR3 region has 14 residues. CDR1 is MNHNS, CDR2 SASEGT, per germline. Trimming stripped 3 bases from V and 0 bases from J, with 7 bases between.

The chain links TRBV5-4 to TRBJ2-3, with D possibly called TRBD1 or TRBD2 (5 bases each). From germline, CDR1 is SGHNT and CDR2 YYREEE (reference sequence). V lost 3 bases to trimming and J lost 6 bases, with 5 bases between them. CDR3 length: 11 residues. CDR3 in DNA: TGTGCCAGCAGCTGGGGGGATACGCAGTATTTT. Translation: CASSWGDTQYF.

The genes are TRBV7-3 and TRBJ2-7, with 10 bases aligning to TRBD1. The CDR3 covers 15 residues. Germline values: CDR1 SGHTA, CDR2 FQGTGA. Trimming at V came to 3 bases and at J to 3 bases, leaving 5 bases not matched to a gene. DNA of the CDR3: TGTGCCAGCAGCTTTGACAGGGGGCAGGTCTACGAGCAGTACTTC. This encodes CASSFDRGQVYEQYF.

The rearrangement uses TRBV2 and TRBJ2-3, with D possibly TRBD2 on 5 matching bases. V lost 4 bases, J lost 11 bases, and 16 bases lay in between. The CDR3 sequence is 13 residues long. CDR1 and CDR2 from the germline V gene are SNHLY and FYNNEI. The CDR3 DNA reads TGTGCCAGCAGTGGAGCGGAAGAGTATCAGCAGTATTTT. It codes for CASSGAEEYQQYF.

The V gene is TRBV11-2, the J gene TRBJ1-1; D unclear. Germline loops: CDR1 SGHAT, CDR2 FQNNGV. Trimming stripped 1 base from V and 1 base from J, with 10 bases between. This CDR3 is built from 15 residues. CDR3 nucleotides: TGTGCCAGCAGCTTAGGGGCAGAGCCGAACACTGAAGCTTTCTTT. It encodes CASSLGAEPNTEAFF.

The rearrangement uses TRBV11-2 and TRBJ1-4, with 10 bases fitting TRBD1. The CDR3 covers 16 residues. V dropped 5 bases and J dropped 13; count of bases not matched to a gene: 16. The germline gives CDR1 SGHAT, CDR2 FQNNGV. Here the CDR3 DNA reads TGTGCCAGCAGCCCCCCCCCGGGACAGGGGTCCCCCCCACTGTTTTTT. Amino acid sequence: CASSPPPGQGSPPLFF.

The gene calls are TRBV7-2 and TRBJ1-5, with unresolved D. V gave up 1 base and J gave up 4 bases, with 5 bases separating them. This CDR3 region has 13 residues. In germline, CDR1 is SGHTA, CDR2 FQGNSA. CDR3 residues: CASSLGENQPQHF. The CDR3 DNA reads TGTGCCAGCAGCTTAGGGGAGAATCAGCCCCAGCATTTT.

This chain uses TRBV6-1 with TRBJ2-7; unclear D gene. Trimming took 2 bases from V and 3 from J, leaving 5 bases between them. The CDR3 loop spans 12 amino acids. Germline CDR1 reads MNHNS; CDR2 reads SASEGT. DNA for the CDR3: TGTGCCAGCAGTGAATGGGTCTACGAGCAGTACTTC. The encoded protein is CASSEWVYEQYF.

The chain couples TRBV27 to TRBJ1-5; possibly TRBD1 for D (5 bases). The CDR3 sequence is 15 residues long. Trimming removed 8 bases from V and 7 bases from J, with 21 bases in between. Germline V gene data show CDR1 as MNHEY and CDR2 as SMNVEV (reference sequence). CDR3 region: CASSQGARGFQPQHF. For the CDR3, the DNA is TGTGCCAGCTCACAAGGGGCACGGGGATTCCAGCCCCAGCATTTT.

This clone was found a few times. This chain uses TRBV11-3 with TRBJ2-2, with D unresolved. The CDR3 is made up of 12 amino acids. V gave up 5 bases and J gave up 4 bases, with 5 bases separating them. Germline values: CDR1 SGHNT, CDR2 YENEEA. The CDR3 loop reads CASSPSTGELFF. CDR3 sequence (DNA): TGTGCCAGCAGCCCGAGCACCGGGGAGCTGTTTTTT.

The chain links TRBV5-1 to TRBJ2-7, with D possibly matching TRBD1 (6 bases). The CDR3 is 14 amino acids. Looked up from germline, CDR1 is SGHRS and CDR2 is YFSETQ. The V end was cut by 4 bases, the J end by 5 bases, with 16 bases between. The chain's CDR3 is CASSSRGGVNEQYF. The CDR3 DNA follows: TGCGCCAGCAGCAGCAGGGGTGGAGTAAACGAGCAGTACTTC.

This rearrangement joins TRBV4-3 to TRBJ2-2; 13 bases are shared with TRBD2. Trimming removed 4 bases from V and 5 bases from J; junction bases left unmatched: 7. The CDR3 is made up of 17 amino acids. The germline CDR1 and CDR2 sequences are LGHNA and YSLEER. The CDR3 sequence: CASSPRLAGGITGELFF. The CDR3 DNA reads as TGCGCCAGCAGCCCCCGACTAGCGGGAGGTATAACCGGGGAGCTGTTTTTT.